Judged by abundance, the clone carrying this TCR beta chain is medium-sized. Its cognate antigen is unknown. These data originate in a study of T cell repertoires in aging, cancer and after chemotherapy. Study-level points and caveats: In hematological cancer patients, infiltrated lymphoid organs may have impaired thymic emigration or peripheral T cell expansion. Compared with age-matched healthy donors, untreated hematological or solid cancer patients showed higher blood TCR clonality.

A mixed TRB-A/B primer pool amplified rearranged TRB by multiplex touch-down PCR. TCRdb reprocessed the multiplex PCR reads with MiXCR, giving one entry per CDR3 protein. This table has 5,000 to 7,500 distinct CDR3 sequences, about 30% appearing once. The template was genomic DNA from peripheral blood, not RNA. The V segment lost 0 bases and the J segment 8 bases; nucleotides outside the gene matches: 8. The CDR3 has 15 amino acids. From germline, CDR1 is SGHNT and CDR2 YYREEE (reference sequence). The source is a human donor with a blood cancer. J is TRBJ2-1 and V is TRBV5-4; 7 bases line up with TRBD1. The sample taken for sequencing was blood. Here the CDR3 DNA reads TGTGCCAGCAGCTTGGATGCAGGGGGTGATTATGAGCAGTTCTTC. It translates to CASSLDAGGDYEQFF.